The 7 T cell receptor beta chains in this list originate from one sample, sequenced in a study of T cell responses to AZD1222 COVID-19 vaccine. TCRdb's table, derived via immunoSEQ multiplex PCR, lists solely in-frame clones and lacks some. The sample holds 75,000 to 100,000 clones; around 86% are singletons and the top ten take 2% to 2.5%. Sequencing was performed on peripheral blood, taken on day 0 of AZD1222 vaccination. These receptor sequences come from an adult in good health.

The J gene is TRBJ2-1, the V gene TRBV7-3; TRBD2 is a possible D gene (6 bases). The CDR3 has 13 amino acids. Germline V gene lookup returns CDR1 SGHTA and CDR2 FQGTGA. Trimming pared 2 bases from V and 10 bases from J, leaving 12 bases between. The CDR3 is CASSLPGLAEQFF. The DNA of the CDR3 is TGTGCCAGCAGCTTACCGGGACTGGCGGAGCAGTTCTTC. Full variable domain (outside the CDR3, taken from reference TRBV7-3 and TRBJ2-1): GAGVSQTPSNKVTEKGKYVELRCDPISGHTALYWYRQSLGQGPEFLIYFQGTGAADDSGLPNDRFFAVRPEGSVSTLKIQRTERGDSAVYLCASSLPGLAEQFFGPGTRLTVL.

The chain recombines TRBV7-2 with TRBJ2-3; 11 nucleotides match TRBD2. This CDR3 comprises 15 residues. After removal of 6 bases from V and 3 bases from J, the junction contained 5 bases not matched to a gene. Germline loops: CDR1 SGHTA, CDR2 FQGNSA. The CDR3 DNA is TGTGCCAGCAGGTCGGGGACTAGCGGAACAGATACGCAGTATTTT. This sequence encodes CASRSGTSGTDTQYF.

The rearrangement links TRBV30 to TRBJ1-3; D is ambiguous. The V end lost 4 bases, the J end lost 4 bases, and 14 bases lay between the germline ends. Germline lookup yields CDR1 GTSNPN and CDR2 SVGIG (reference sequence). There are 14 residues in the CDR3. The CDR3 sequence is CAWNRALIGNTIYF. The CDR3 bases are TGTGCCTGGAACCGGGCACTCATCGGAAACACCATATATTTT. Full variable domain (missing parts from reference TRBV30 and TRBJ1-3): SQTIHQWPATLVQPVGSPLSLECTVEGTSNPNLYWYRQAAGRGLQLLFYSVGIGQISSEVPQNLSASRPQDRQFILSSKKLLLSDSGFYLCAWNRALIGNTIYFGEGSWLTVV.

The rearrangement uses TRBV4-2 and TRBJ2-3; 13 bases fit TRBD2. V lost 0 bases and J lost 3; bases outside the gene matches: 6. The V gene's germline CDR1 is LGHNA and CDR2 YNFKEQ. The CDR3 totals 18 residues. The CDR3 region has the DNA TGTGCCAGCAGCCAAGAACTAGCGGGAGGGCCGAGAACAGATACGCAGTATTTT. Protein product: CASSQELAGGPRTDTQYF.

V gene TRBV7-8 combines with J gene TRBJ1-5, with 10 bases fitting TRBD1. This CDR3 contains 16 residues. Germline V gene data show CDR1 as SGHVS and CDR2 as FQNEAQ. V lost 5 bases to trimming and J lost 0 bases; unmatched junction nucleotides: 4. This chain's CDR3 is CASSGQGGYSNQPQHF. CDR3 DNA: TGTGCCAGCAGCGGACAGGGGGGCTATAGCAATCAGCCCCAGCATTTT.

The chain recombines TRBV27 with TRBJ1-3; 7 bases fit TRBD1. Per the germline V gene, CDR1 is MNHEY and CDR2 is SMNVEV (reference sequence). V trimming: 5 bases; J trimming: 2 bases; junction bases outside the gene matches: 15. CDR3 length: 18 residues. The CDR3 spells CASSPLSLQGVAGNTIYF. DNA for the CDR3: TGTGCCAGCAGTCCTCTCAGTCTCCAGGGGGTCGCTGGAAACACCATATATTTT.

CDR3 DNA: TGCGCCAGCAGCCAGGCGACAGGGTCTACCGGGGAGCTGTTTTTT. Its protein product is CASSQATGSTGELFF. The gene calls are TRBV4-1 and TRBJ2-2; 7 bases are a match to TRBD1. V lost 3 bases, J lost 5 bases, and 6 bases stayed unmatched. This CDR3 is 15 amino acids long. The germline V gene encodes CDR1 MGHRA and CDR2 YSYEKL.